This T cell receptor beta chain comes out of a study of blood T cell repertoires in COVID-19. The data were produced by immunoSEQ multiplex PCR, yet TCRdb's version contains in-frame clones alone and is incomplete. This repertoire shows approximately 99,000 clones, less than 85% found once; its top ten account for around 18%. Trimming removed 0 bases from V and 7 bases from J, with 13 bases in between. Germline CDR1 reads SEHNR; CDR2 reads FQNEAQ (reference sequence). This CDR3 has 15 residues. The rearrangement links TRBV7-9 to TRBJ2-1; perhaps TRBD1 as D (6 bases). The sample taken for sequencing was peripheral blood. The receptor was derived from a woman aged 80 or older with active or convalescent COVID-19. The CDR3 bases are TGTGCCAGCAGCTTAGCCGGGACACTGAGGAATGAGCAGTTCTTC. Amino acids: CASSLAGTLRNEQFF.